Shown below are 8 T cell receptor beta chains from a single sample sequenced in a study of T cells after yellow fever vaccination. TCRdb itself ran the 5' RACE reads through MiXCR, one entry per CDR3 protein. Found here are around 610,000 distinct CDR3 sequences, 13% of them singletons; the top ten hold about 14%. Sequences were derived from PBMCs, sampled on the day of the yellow fever booster vaccination. These receptor sequences come from a man under 40 who received the YFV17D yellow fever vaccine.

This clonotype was counted only a few times. The chain is built from TRBV7-2 and TRBJ1-5, with 7 bases lining up with TRBD1. The CDR3 runs to 13 residues. The germline V gene encodes CDR1 SGHTA and CDR2 FQGNSA. V trimming: 7 bases; J trimming: 6 bases; junction bases outside the gene matches: 6. CDR3 residues: CASNLDRAQPQHF. CDR3 in DNA: TGTGCCAGCAACCTTGACAGGGCTCAGCCCCAGCATTTT.

This clonotype was counted between two and nine times. The rearrangement joins TRBV5-1 to TRBJ2-3, with D possibly matching TRBD2 (5 bases). V lost 0 bases, J lost 5 bases, and 19 bases lay in between. CDR3 length: 17 amino acids. The V gene's germline CDR1 is SGHRS and CDR2 YFSETQ. CDR3 sequence (DNA): TGCGCCAGCAGCTTGGCTATTCAGCGGTCAGATGGAGATACGCAGTATTTT. Translating gives CASSLAIQRSDGDTQYF.

This clonotype was observed many times. The chain carries TRBV28 and TRBJ2-1; D remains unclear. Deletions cut 8 bases from V and 4 bases from J, with 21 bases between. This CDR3 contains 16 residues. The germline CDR1 and CDR2 sequences are MDHEN and SYDVKM. The CDR3 bases are TGTGCCAGCGTAAAGGCCGGATCCCTGGAATACAATGAGCAGTTCTTC. It codes for CASVKAGSLEYNEQFF.

This clonotype was found a few times. The chain is built from TRBV6-1 and TRBJ1-2; no clear D gene. The CDR3 runs to 17 residues. V was shortened by 5 bases and J by 4 bases, with 23 bases between the two germline ends. Germline CDR1 MNHNS, CDR2 SASEGT. The CDR3 nucleotides are TGTGCCAGCAGTCTGACTATAAACCGTGCCGGGCTCTATGGCTACACCTTC. It specifies CASSLTINRAGLYGYTF.

This clonotype was seen a handful of times. V is TRBV7-2 and J is TRBJ2-3, with D perhaps TRBD2 (6 bases). This CDR3 region has 15 residues. The V gene's germline CDR1 is SGHTA and CDR2 FQGNSA. Trimming stripped 5 bases from V and 2 bases from J, with 14 bases between. CDR3 in DNA: TGTGCCAGCAGCCCTGCGGGGTTCTACACAGATACGCAGTATTTT. Its protein product is CASSPAGFYTDTQYF. Full variable domain (rest looked up from reference TRBV7-2 and TRBJ2-3): GAGVSQSPSNKVTEKGKDVELRCDPISGHTALYWYRQSLGQGLEFLIYFQGNSAPDKSGLPSDRFSAERTGGSVSTLTIQRTQQEDSAVYLCASSPAGFYTDTQYFGPGTRLTVL.

The V and J genes are TRBV7-2 and TRBJ2-1; D gene ambiguous. Looked up from germline, CDR1 is SGHTA and CDR2 is FQGNSA. The V gene lost 1 base and the J gene lost 9 bases, with 10 bases spanning the gap. The CDR3 extends over 13 amino acids. CDR3 protein: CASSLGVELEQFF. CDR3 bases: TGTGCCAGCAGCTTAGGAGTTGAACTTGAGCAGTTCTTC.

This clonotype was found a few times. The chain has TRBV20-1 and TRBJ2-1; weak D call: TRBD2 (6 bases). V was pared by 0 bases and J by 11 bases, with 14 bases between. CDR1 and CDR2 (germline): DFQATT, SNEGSKA (reference sequence). There are 13 residues in the CDR3. The CDR3 sequence is CSARDGGAGKQFF. In nucleotides, the CDR3 is TGCAGTGCTAGAGATGGCGGGGCAGGAAAGCAGTTCTTC.

This clonotype came up a few times. The chain links TRBV15 to TRBJ2-1; D is unresolved. CDR1 and CDR2 from the germline V gene are LNHNV and YYDKDF (reference sequence). The CDR3 covers 16 residues. Deletions cut 0 bases from V and 0 bases from J, with 9 bases between. CDR3 protein: CATSRDLLSSYNEQFF. In nucleotides, the CDR3 is TGTGCCACCAGCAGAGATCTTTTAAGCTCCTACAATGAGCAGTTCTTC. The variable domain in full, with the rest retrieved from reference TRBV15 and TRBJ2-1, is DAMVIQNPRYQVTQFGKPVTLSCSQTLNHNVMYWYQQKSSQAPKLLFHYYDKDFNNEADTPDNFQSRRPNTSFCFLDIRSPGLGDTAMYLCATSRDLLSSYNEQFFGPGTRLTVL.